This TCR beta chain was recorded in a study of regulatory T cells in long-lasting Graves disease. CDR1 is LNHDA, CDR2 SQIVND, per germline (reference sequence). This CDR3 spans 14 amino acids. TCR beta libraries were built with iRepertoire HTBI primers and Arm-PCR of CDR3 regions. TCRdb re-called the multiplex PCR reads with MiXCR, one entry per CDR3 protein. Among almost 450,000 distinct CDR3 sequences listed, about 17% were seen once. Points from the study as a whole: Patients with persistent disease shared 2,500 to 3,500 public clonotypes, outpacing the 966 shared by new patients.

Sample time point: newly diagnosed GD, antithyroid drugs for less than 3 months. RNA from PBMCs was the source of the TCR library. A word on this clonotype: Its antigen is as yet unknown. Germline is not matched at one junction end, which may reflect a read error.

The same sample was also used in a study of T cells in Graves' hyperthyroidism and ophthalmopathy. That study reports: Graves' hyperthyroidism without ophthalmopathy progression within 18 months was termed stable. Primed by the HTBI set, a first-round RT-PCR was run on the TCR CDR3. Most thyroid clonotypes with frequency above 0.001 were detected in blood.

The receptor was isolated from a woman under 40 with Graves disease. The gene calls are TRBV19 and TRBJ1-2, with D maybe TRBD1 (6 bases). The material sequenced was peripheral blood mononuclear cells (PBMCs), taken at new diagnosis, from a patient treated with antithyroid drugs. The CDR3 spells CANSLQQGGYGYTF. The CDR3 DNA is TGTGCCAATAGTCTACAACAGGGTGGCTATGGCTACACCTTC.